The 21 T cell receptor beta chains below all came from one sample that was sequenced in a study of T-cell memory formation after mild COVID-19. TCRdb independently ran MiXCR on the 5' RACE reads; one entry per CDR3 protein. Of about 340,000 distinct CDR3 sequences in the sample, around 15% were seen once. Sequencing was done on a sample of PBMCs or a T cell subset sorted from them (not recorded which). The receptors come from a man between 18 and 35 years old who had mild COVID-19 (a few samples of this study predate the infection). Cell type and time point are not known.

V and J are TRBV6-6 and TRBJ2-2, with D unresolved. Looked up from germline, CDR1 is MNHNY and CDR2 is SVGAGI (reference sequence). V dropped 6 bases and J dropped 6 bases, with 14 bases sitting between them. The CDR3 contains 14 residues. The CDR3 DNA reads as TGTGCCAGCAGACGACCGGAGTCGGCCGGGGAGCTGTTTTTT. It specifies CASRRPESAGELFF.

The rearrangement links TRBV4-1 to TRBJ2-7; possible D gene TRBD2, 6 bases. This CDR3 is built from 15 residues. In germline, CDR1 is MGHRA, CDR2 YSYEKL. With 0 bases removed from V and 0 bases from J, the gap between germline ends came to 9 bases. The CDR3 region is CASSQDWEDSYEQYF. The CDR3 nucleotides read TGCGCCAGCAGCCAAGACTGGGAGGACTCCTACGAGCAGTACTTC.

J is TRBJ1-5 and V is TRBV12-3 or TRBV12-4; 12 positions agree with TRBD1. V was pared by 5 bases and J by 4 bases, with 6 bases of the junction left unmatched. The CDR3 consists of 16 residues. CDR3 region: CASSPGTGGLNQPQHF. In DNA, the CDR3 is TGTGCCAGCAGTCCAGGGACAGGGGGCCTTAATCAGCCCCAGCATTTT.

This clonotype appeared many times. The chain recombines TRBV12-3 or TRBV12-4 with TRBJ2-5; no clear D gene. The ends were cut back, 4 bases at V and 5 bases at J, with 11 bases in the middle. The CDR3 covers 13 residues. The CDR3 here is CASSSSGPETQYF. Written as DNA, the CDR3 is TGTGCCAGCAGTTCGTCCGGTCCCGAGACCCAGTACTTC.

The J gene is TRBJ2-7, the V gene TRBV11-2; no clear D. The germline CDR1 and CDR2 sequences are SGHAT and FQNNGV. The length of the CDR3 is 17 residues. Trimming took off 1 base at V and 1 base at J, with 17 bases between the two ends. CDR3 nucleotide sequence: TGTGCCAGCAGCTTAGTAACTACCGAAACGTTTTCCTACGAGCAGTACTTC. This encodes CASSLVTTETFSYEQYF.

The chain couples TRBV28 to TRBJ2-3, with 7 bases lining up with TRBD2. Germline loops: CDR1 MDHEN, CDR2 SYDVKM. CDR3 length: 16 amino acids. Trimming took 1 base from V and 4 from J; bases not matched to a gene: 8. The CDR3 coding sequence is TGTGCCAGCAGTTTATCCTCTGCGGGGGTGTCAGATACGCAGTATTTT. Translated, it gives CASSLSSAGVSDTQYF.

V and J are TRBV29-1 and TRBJ2-1; 10 bases are shared with TRBD1. V gave up 6 bases and J gave up 4 bases; unmatched junction bases: 6. Germline V gene lookup returns CDR1 SQVTM and CDR2 ANQGSEA. The CDR3 consists of 14 residues. CDR3 protein: CSVARDRGYNEQFF. The CDR3 DNA follows: TGCAGCGTGGCTAGGGACAGGGGTTACAATGAGCAGTTCTTC.

A few counts support this clonotype. The CDR3 DNA reads TGTGCCAGCAGTTCCTTCGACAGGATAAAAGCTAACTATGGCTACACCTTC. Translated, it gives CASSSFDRIKANYGYTF. J is TRBJ1-2 and V is TRBV12-3 or TRBV12-4, with a possible D match to TRBD1 (6 bases). V was trimmed by 4 bases and J by 0 bases, leaving 18 bases between them. The CDR3 runs to 17 residues.

This chain uses TRBV7-2 with TRBJ2-1; D is perhaps TRBD2 (6 bases). V lost 1 base, J lost 7 bases, and 11 bases lay in between. Germline V gene data show CDR1 as SGHTA and CDR2 as FQGNSA. This CDR3 has 14 residues. CDR3 coding DNA: TGTGCCAGCAGCTTAGGCCTAGCGCTTAATGAGCAGTTCTTC. Amino acid sequence: CASSLGLALNEQFF. The complete variable domain, with remaining parts taken from reference TRBV7-2 and TRBJ2-1, reads GAGVSQSPSNKVTEKGKDVELRCDPISGHTALYWYRQSLGQGLEFLIYFQGNSAPDKSGLPSDRFSAERTGGSVSTLTIQRTQQEDSAVYLCASSLGLALNEQFFGPGTRLTVL.

The rearrangement links TRBV5-1 to TRBJ1-1, with no clear D. The CDR3 is made up of 13 amino acids. Germline V gene sequence: CDR1 SGHRS, CDR2 YFSETQ. With 5 bases removed from V and 3 bases from J, the gap between germline ends came to 11 bases. CDR3 in amino acids: CASRSQEDTEAFF. CDR3 DNA: TGCGCCAGCAGAAGTCAGGAGGACACTGAAGCTTTCTTT.

At least ten counts were recorded for this clonotype. The chain combines TRBV7-6 with TRBJ1-3; D may be TRBD1 (5 bases). The CDR3 is 16 amino acids. Germline V lookup: CDR1 SGHVS, CDR2 FNYEAQ. The V gene lost 3 bases and the J gene lost 2 bases, with 14 bases spanning the gap. The CDR3 spells CASSFLSGYTGNTIYF. The CDR3 region has the DNA TGTGCCAGCAGCTTTCTTTCAGGGTACACTGGAAACACCATATATTTT.

This clonotype was detected a few times. This sequence joins TRBV4-3 and TRBJ2-2; D possibly corresponds to TRBD2 (6 bases). Trimming pared 4 bases from V and 2 bases from J, leaving 11 bases between. The CDR3 sequence is 15 residues long. Germline lookup yields CDR1 LGHNA and CDR2 YSLEER. In nucleotides, the CDR3 is TGCGCCAGCAGCCGGGGACTGATAAACACCGGGGAGCTGTTTTTT. Its translation: CASSRGLINTGELFF.

This clonotype was seen more than once but under ten times. V is TRBV5-4 and J is TRBJ2-1; 10 bases line up with TRBD2. There are 15 residues in the CDR3. J was trimmed by 5 bases and V by 4 bases; bases with no gene match: 6. Per germline, CDR1 SGHNT and CDR2 YYREEE (reference sequence). The CDR3 loop is CASSQKRGGHNEQFF. CDR3 DNA sequence: TGTGCCAGCAGCCAAAAGCGGGGGGGCCACAATGAGCAGTTCTTC.

This clonotype has ten or more counts. The J gene is TRBJ2-3, the V gene TRBV12-3 or TRBV12-4; D may be TRBD1 (6 bases). The CDR3 consists of 13 residues. V dropped 6 bases and J dropped 3 bases, with 10 bases sitting between them. The chain's CDR3 is CASRQGWTDTQYF. The CDR3 coding sequence is TGTGCCAGCAGACAGGGTTGGACAGATACGCAGTATTTT.

The chain couples TRBV3-1 to TRBJ2-5, with no clear D. V shed 2 bases and J shed 4 bases, with 11 bases lying between them. Germline V gives CDR1 LGHDT, CDR2 YNNKEL (reference sequence). CDR3 size: 14 residues. The CDR3 DNA reads TGTGCCAGCAGCCAAATCCCAGCTGGAGAGACCCAGTACTTC. This encodes CASSQIPAGETQYF.

The V and J genes are TRBV10-2 and TRBJ1-1; D remains unclear. The CDR3 extends over 13 amino acids. Germline V CDR1 and CDR2: WSHSY, SAAADI. Between the trimmed V and J ends, which lost 4 bases and 5 bases, there was a span of 11 bases. This CDR3 reads CASSVRDLTEAFF. Here the CDR3 DNA reads TGCGCCAGCAGTGTAAGGGATTTGACTGAAGCTTTCTTT.

The chain uses TRBV7-9 and TRBJ2-3, with D possibly TRBD2 on 7 matching bases. This CDR3 spans 16 amino acids. Germline V gene data show CDR1 as SEHNR and CDR2 as FQNEAQ (reference sequence). Trimming took off 3 bases at V and 4 bases at J, with 17 bases between the two ends. The CDR3 DNA is TGTGCCAGCAGCTTTCTCCAAGGCGGGGGCGCAGATACGCAGTATTTT. Translating it yields CASSFLQGGGADTQYF.

This clonotype occurred a few times. The genes are TRBV4-1 and TRBJ2-2; maybe TRBD2 (6 bases). There are 15 residues in the CDR3. Germline V gene lookup returns CDR1 MGHRA and CDR2 YSYEKL. V was pared by 2 bases and J by 4 bases, with 11 bases between. CDR3 protein: CASSQSLGGTGELFF. CDR3 DNA: TGCGCCAGCAGCCAAAGTCTGGGGGGCACCGGGGAGCTGTTTTTT.

V gene TRBV9 combines with J gene TRBJ2-4, with D perhaps matching TRBD1 or TRBD2 (5 bases each). V was clipped by 4 bases and J by 6 bases, with 14 bases between them. There are 14 residues in the CDR3. Germline V lookup: CDR1 SGDLS, CDR2 YYNGEE. CDR3 in DNA: TGTGCCAGCAGCCCAGTGGGACGGAGAAACATTCAGTACTTC. This translates into CASSPVGRRNIQYF.

This chain joins TRBV4-1 and TRBJ2-3; 8 bases are shared with TRBD2. Germline CDR1 reads MGHRA; CDR2 reads YSYEKL. V lost 1 base to trimming and J lost 2 bases; unmatched junction nucleotides: 8. The CDR3 runs 17 residues. Here the CDR3 reads CASSQADGGAITDTQYF. CDR3 nucleotide sequence: TGCGCCAGCAGCCAAGCGGACGGGGGGGCCATCACAGATACGCAGTATTTT.

This clonotype has more than one count but fewer than ten. The chain has TRBV6-2 or TRBV6-3 and TRBJ2-3, with 8 bases that match TRBD2. V trimming: 2 bases; J trimming: 4 bases; junction bases outside the gene matches: 8. The CDR3 runs 16 residues. Germline CDR1 MNHEY, CDR2 SVGEGT. The CDR3 here is CASSYTLAGKPDTQYF. Here the CDR3 DNA reads TGTGCCAGCAGTTACACATTAGCGGGGAAACCAGATACGCAGTATTTT.